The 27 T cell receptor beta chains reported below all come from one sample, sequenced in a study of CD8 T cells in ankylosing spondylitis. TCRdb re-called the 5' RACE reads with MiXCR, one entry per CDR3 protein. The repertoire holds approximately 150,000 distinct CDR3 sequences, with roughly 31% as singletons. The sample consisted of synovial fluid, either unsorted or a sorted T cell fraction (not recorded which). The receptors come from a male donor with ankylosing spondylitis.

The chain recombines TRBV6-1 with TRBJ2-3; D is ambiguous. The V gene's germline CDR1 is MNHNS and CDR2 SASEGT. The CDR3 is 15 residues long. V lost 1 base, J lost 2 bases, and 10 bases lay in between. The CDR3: CASSEVLGYTDTQYF. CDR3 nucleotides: TGTGCCAGCAGTGAAGTATTAGGGTACACAGATACGCAGTATTTT.

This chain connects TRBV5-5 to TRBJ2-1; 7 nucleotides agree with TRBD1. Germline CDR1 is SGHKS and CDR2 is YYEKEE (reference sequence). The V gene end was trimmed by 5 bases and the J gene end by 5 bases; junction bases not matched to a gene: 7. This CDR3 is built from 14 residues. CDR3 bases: TGTGCCAGCAGAAAAGCCGGGACAGACAATGAGCAGTTCTTC. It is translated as CASRKAGTDNEQFF.

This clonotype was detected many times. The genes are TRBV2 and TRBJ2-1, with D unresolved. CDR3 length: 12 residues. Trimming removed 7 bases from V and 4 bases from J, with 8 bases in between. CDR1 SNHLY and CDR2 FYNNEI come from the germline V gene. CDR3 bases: TGTGCCAGCATAAAGGGATACAATGAGCAGTTCTTC. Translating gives CASIKGYNEQFF. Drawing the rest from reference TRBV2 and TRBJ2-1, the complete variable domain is EPEVTQTPSHQVTQMGQEVILRCVPISNHLYFYWYRQILGQKVEFLVSFYNNEISEKSEIFDDQFSVERPDGSNFTLKIRSTKLEDSAMYFCASIKGYNEQFFGPGTRLTVL.

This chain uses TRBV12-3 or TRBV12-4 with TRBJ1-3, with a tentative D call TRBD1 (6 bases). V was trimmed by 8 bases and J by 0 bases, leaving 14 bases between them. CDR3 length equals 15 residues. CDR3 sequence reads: CASSLGGPSGNTIYF. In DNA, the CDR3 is TGTGCCAGCTCCTTGGGGGGCCCCTCTGGAAACACCATATATTTT.

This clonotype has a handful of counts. In DNA form, the CDR3 reads TGCAGTGCTAATAGCGGGGGCGTGGAGACCCAGTACTTC. Amino acid sequence: CSANSGGVETQYF. The chain is built from TRBV20-1 and TRBJ2-5, with 9 nucleotides matching TRBD2. From germline, CDR1 is DFQATT and CDR2 SNEGSKA (reference sequence). CDR3 size: 13 residues. V shed 4 bases and J 5 bases; nucleotides not matched to a gene: 5.

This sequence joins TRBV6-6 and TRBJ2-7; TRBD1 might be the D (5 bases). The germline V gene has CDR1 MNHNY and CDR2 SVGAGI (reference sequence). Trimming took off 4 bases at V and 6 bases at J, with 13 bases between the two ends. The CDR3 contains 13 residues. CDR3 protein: CASSSAGLIEQYF. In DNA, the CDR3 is TGTGCCAGCAGTTCGGCAGGGCTCATCGAGCAGTACTTC.

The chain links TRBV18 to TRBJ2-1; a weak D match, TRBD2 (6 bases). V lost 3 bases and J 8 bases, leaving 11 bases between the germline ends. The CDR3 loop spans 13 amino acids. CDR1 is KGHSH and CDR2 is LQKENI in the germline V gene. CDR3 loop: CASSPEGRYEQFF. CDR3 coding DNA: TGTGCCAGCTCACCGGAGGGACGGTATGAGCAGTTCTTC. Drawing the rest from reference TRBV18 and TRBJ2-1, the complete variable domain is NAGVMQNPRHLVRRRGQEARLRCSPMKGHSHVYWYRQLPEEGLKFMVYLQKENIIDESGMPKERFSAEFPKEGPSILRIQQVVRGDSAAYFCASSPEGRYEQFFGPGTRLTVL.

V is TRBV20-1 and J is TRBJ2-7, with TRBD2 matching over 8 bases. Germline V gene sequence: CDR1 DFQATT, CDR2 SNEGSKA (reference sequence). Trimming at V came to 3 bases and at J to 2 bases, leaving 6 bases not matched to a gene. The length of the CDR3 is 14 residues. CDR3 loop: CSASPLRGAYEQYF. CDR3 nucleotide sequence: TGCAGTGCTAGTCCTCTGCGGGGGGCCTACGAGCAGTACTTC.

The DNA for the CDR3 is TGTGCCAGCAGCTCAAAGAGGCGGGCAGGGGGCTTTTTGGAGACCCAGTACTTC. As protein: CASSSKRRAGGFLETQYF. The chain carries TRBV21-1 and TRBJ2-5; TRBD1 is taken as the D call from the table, unchecked against the DNA. TRBV21-1 is flagged as a pseudogene. The CDR3 is 18 residues long.

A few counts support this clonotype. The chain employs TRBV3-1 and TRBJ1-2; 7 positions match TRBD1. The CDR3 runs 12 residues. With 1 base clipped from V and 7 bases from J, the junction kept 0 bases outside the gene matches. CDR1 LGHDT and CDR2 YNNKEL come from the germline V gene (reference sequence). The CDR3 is CASSQGDSGYTF. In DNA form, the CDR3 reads TGTGCCAGCAGCCAAGGGGACAGTGGCTACACCTTC.

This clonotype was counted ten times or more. DNA for the CDR3: TGTGCCATCAGTGAGTCTTGGACAGACGACAGCACAGATACGCAGTATTTT. Its protein product is CAISESWTDDSTDTQYF. The chain carries TRBV10-3 and TRBJ2-3, with D tentatively TRBD1 (6 bases). The CDR3 consists of 17 residues. CDR1 is ENHRY and CDR2 is SYGVKD in the germline V gene. Trimming left V 0 bases short and J 0 bases short, with 13 bases between.

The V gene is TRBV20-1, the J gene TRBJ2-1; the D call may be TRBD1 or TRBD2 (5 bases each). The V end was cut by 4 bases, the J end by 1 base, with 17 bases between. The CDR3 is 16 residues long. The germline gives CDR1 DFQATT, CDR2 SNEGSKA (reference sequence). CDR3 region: CSATSAGTDSYNEQFF. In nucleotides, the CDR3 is TGCAGTGCTACCAGTGCCGGGACGGATTCCTACAATGAGCAGTTCTTC.

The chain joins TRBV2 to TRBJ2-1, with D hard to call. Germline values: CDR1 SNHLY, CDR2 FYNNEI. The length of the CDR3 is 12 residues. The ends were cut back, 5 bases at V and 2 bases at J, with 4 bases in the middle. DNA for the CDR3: TGTGCCAGCAGTCCCACCTACAATGAGCAGTTCTTC. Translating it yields CASSPTYNEQFF.

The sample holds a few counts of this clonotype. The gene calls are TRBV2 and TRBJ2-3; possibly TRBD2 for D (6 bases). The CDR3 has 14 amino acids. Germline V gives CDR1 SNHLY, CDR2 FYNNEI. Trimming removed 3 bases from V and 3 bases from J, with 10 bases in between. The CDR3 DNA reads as TGTGCCAGCAGTGAGGGGAGGAAGACAGATACGCAGTATTTT. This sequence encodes CASSEGRKTDTQYF.

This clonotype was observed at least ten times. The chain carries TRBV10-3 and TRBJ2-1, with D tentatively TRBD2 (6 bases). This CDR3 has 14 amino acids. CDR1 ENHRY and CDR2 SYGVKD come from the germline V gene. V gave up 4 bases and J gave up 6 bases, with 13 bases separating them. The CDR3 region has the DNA TGTGCCATCAGTGCCCAGGACTACCTCAATGAGCAGTTCTTC. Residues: CAISAQDYLNEQFF.

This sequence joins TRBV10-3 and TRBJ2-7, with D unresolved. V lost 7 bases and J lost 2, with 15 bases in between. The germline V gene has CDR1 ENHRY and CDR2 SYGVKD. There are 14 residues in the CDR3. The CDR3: CAIKGLESTYEQYF. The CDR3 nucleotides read TGTGCCATCAAAGGTCTTGAAAGTACCTACGAGCAGTACTTC.

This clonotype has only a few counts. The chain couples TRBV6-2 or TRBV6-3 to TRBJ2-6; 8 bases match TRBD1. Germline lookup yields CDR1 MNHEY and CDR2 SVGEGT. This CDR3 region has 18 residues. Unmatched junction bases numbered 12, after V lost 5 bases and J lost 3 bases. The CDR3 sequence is CASSQSGTGTYGANVLTF. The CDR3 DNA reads TGTGCCAGCAGTCAATCCGGGACAGGCACCTATGGGGCCAACGTCCTGACTTTC.

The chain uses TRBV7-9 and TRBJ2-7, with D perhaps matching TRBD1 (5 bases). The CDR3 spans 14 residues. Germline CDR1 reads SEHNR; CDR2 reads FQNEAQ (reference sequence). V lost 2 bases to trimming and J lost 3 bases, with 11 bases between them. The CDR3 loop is CASSLFPGNYEQYF. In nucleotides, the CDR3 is TGTGCCAGCAGCTTATTCCCAGGGAACTACGAGCAGTACTTC.

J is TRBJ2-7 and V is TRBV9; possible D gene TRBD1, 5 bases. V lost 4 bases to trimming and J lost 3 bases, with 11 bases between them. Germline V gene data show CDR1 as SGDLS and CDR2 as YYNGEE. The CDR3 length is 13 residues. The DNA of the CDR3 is TGTGCCAGCAGCCTTGGACACGGCTACGAGCAGTACTTC. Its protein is CASSLGHGYEQYF.

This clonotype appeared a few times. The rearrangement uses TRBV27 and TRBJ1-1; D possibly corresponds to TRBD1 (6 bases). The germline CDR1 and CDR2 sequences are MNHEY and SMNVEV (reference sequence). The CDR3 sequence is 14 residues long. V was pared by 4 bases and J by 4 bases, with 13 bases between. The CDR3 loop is CASSSGQWRTEAFF. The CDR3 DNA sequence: TGTGCCAGCAGTTCAGGACAGTGGCGCACTGAAGCTTTCTTT.

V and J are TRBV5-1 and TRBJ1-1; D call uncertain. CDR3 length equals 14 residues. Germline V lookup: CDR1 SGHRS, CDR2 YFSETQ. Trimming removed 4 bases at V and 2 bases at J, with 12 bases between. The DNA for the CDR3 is TGCGCCAGCAGCCGCGGACGGGAAAACACTGAAGCTTTCTTT. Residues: CASSRGRENTEAFF.

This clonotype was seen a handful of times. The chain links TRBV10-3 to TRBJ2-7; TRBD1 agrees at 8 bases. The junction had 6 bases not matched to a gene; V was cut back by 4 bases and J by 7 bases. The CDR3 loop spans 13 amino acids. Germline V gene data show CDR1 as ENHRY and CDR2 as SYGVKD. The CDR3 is CAISATGVREQYF. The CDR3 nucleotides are TGTGCCATCAGTGCGACAGGGGTGAGGGAGCAGTACTTC.

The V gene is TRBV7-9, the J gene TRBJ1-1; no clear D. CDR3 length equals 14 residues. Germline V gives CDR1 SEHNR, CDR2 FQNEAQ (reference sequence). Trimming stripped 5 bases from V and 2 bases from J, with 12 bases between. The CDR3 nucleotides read TGTGCCAGCAGCCCCTCGGAGCACAACACTGAAGCTTTCTTT. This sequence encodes CASSPSEHNTEAFF. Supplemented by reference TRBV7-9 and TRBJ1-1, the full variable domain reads DTGVSQNPRHKITKRGQNVTFRCDPISEHNRLYWYRQTLGQGPEFLTYFQNEAQLEKSRLLSDRFSAERPKGSFSTLEIQRTEQGDSAMYLCASSPSEHNTEAFFGQGTRLTVV.

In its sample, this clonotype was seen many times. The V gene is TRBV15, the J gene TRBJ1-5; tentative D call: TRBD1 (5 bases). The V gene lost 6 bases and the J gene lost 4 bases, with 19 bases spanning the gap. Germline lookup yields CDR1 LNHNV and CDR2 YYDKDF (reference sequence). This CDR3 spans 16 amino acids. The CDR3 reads CATSTTGGPGNQPQHF. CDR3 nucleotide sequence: TGTGCCACCAGTACTACAGGCGGCCCGGGTAATCAGCCCCAGCATTTT.

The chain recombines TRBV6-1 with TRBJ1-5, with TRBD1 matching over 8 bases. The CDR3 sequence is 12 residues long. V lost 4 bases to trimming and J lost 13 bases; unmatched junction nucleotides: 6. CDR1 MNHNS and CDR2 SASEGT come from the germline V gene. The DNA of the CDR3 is TGTGCCAGCAGTGCAGGGACAGGCTCTCAGCATTTT. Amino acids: CASSAGTGSQHF.

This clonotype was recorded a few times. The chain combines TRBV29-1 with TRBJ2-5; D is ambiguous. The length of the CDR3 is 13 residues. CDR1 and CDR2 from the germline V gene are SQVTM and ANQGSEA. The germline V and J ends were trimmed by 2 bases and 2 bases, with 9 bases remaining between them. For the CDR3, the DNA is TGCAGCGTTGAATTCGGGTATCAAGAGACCCAGTACTTC. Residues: CSVEFGYQETQYF.

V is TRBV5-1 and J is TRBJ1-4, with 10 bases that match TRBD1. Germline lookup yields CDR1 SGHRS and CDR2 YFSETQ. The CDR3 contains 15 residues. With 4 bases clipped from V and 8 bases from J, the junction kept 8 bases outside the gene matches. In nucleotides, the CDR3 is TGCGCCAGCAGCCTCCAGACAGGGGGCTACGAAAAACTGTTTTTT. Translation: CASSLQTGGYEKLFF.